The rows below give T cell receptor beta chains drawn from one sample of a study of T-cell memory formation after mild COVID-19. MiXCR was run by TCRdb on the 5' RACE reads, yielding one entry per CDR3 protein. The table has hundreds of thousands of distinct CDR3 sequences, 20% to 25% seen once. What was sequenced was PBMCs or a T cell subset sorted from them (not recorded which). The source of these receptors is a man aged 18-30 years who had mild COVID-19 (a few samples of this study predate the infection). Cell type and time point are not known. Each CDR3 is given with its conserved first and last residue. A D gene is named only where the DNA matches it firmly. Clone size is stated in some rows and not others, as once, few, many or a class when expanded.

few	TRBD1	TRBJ1-5	TRBV29-1	CSVRTGINQPQHF	TGCAGCGTTAGGACAGGGATTAATCAGCCCCAGCATTTT
many	TRBD2	TRBJ2-3	TRBV12-3/TRBV12-4	CASSPPGLAAGDTQYF	TGTGCCAGCAGCCCGCCGGGACTAGCGGCGGGAGATACGCAGTATTTT
many	NA	TRBJ2-1	TRBV7-8	CASSLGRGPYNEQFF	TGTGCCAGCAGCTTAGGGCGGGGGCCCTACAATGAGCAGTTCTTC
NA	NA	TRBJ2-5	TRBV6-2/TRBV6-3	CASSYSSASYQETQYF	TGTGCCAGCAGTTACTCGTCGGCTTCGTACCAAGAGACCCAGTACTTC
few	TRBD1	TRBJ2-6	TRBV5-5	CASTRGQGMTGANVLTF	TGTGCCAGCACCCGGGGACAGGGAATGACTGGGGCCAACGTCCTGACTTTC
few	TRBD2	TRBJ2-7	TRBV29-1	CSVRSGGSSYEQYF	TGCAGCGTGCGTAGCGGGGGTTCGTCCTACGAGCAGTACTTC
NA	TRBD2	TRBJ2-3	TRBV5-1	CASSSTSKDTQYF	TGCGCCAGCAGTTCGACTAGCAAAGATACGCAGTATTTT
NA	NA	TRBJ2-2	TRBV7-3	CASSLTLRAPGELFF	TGTGCCAGCAGCTTAACGTTGAGGGCCCCCGGGGAGCTGTTTTTT
NA	NA	TRBJ1-4	TRBV12-3/TRBV12-4	CASRSNEKLFF	TGTGCCAGCAGGTCTAATGAAAAACTGTTTTTT
NA	NA	TRBJ2-2	TRBV6-2/TRBV6-3	CASSYPAVGPGTGELFF	TGTGCCAGCAGTTACCCAGCGGTGGGGCCGGGCACCGGGGAGCTGTTTTTT
NA	TRBD1	TRBJ2-7	TRBV5-1	CASSVYRGSYEQYF	TGCGCCAGCAGCGTGTACAGGGGGTCCTACGAGCAGTACTTC
few	NA	TRBJ2-1	TRBV7-9	CASSLLAANNEQFF	TGTGCCAGCAGCTTGTTAGCGGCAAACAATGAGCAGTTCTTC
NA	TRBD2	TRBJ2-3	TRBV30	CAWSSGGAPDTQYF	TGTGCCTGGAGCAGCGGGGGGGCCCCAGATACGCAGTATTTT
NA	NA	TRBJ2-2	TRBV7-9	CASSGPGLGYSTTPGGELFF	TGTGCCAGCAGCGGGCCGGGACTCGGATATTCTACGACTCCGGGCGGGGAGCTGTTTTTT
few	TRBD1	TRBJ2-5	TRBV6-1	CASSFYRGEETQYF	TGTGCCAGCAGCTTCTACAGGGGCGAGGAGACCCAGTACTTC
NA	TRBD1	TRBJ2-5	TRBV6-6	CASRKGTVYQETQYF	TGTGCCAGCAGGAAGGGGACAGTCTACCAAGAGACCCAGTACTTC
NA	TRBD1	TRBJ1-2	TRBV6-5	CASSSVQGSNYGYTF	TGTGCCAGCAGTTCGGTACAGGGGTCTAACTATGGCTACACCTTC
NA	NA	TRBJ1-3	TRBV7-6	CASSQTPGGGNTIYF	TGTGCCAGCAGTCAGACCCCTGGGGGGGGAAACACCATATATTTT
NA	TRBD2	TRBJ2-2	TRBV5-1	CASSELATGELFF	TGCGCCAGCAGCGAACTAGCGACCGGGGAGCTGTTTTTT
few	NA	TRBJ2-2	TRBV27	CASSEGLGAGELFF	TGTGCCAGCAGTGAGGGTCTGGGGGCCGGGGAGCTGTTTTTT
few	NA	TRBJ1-1	TRBV7-2	CASSLWVMNTEAFF	TGTGCCAGCAGCTTATGGGTCATGAACACTGAAGCTTTCTTT
once	NA	TRBJ2-1	TRBV7-2	CASSFAGGTYNEQFF	TGTGCCAGCAGCTTTGCCGGGGGCACCTACAATGAGCAGTTCTTC
few	NA	TRBJ1-3	TRBV18	CASSPIGSAQGNTIYF	TGTGCCAGCTCACCTATCGGGTCCGCACAAGGAAACACCATATATTTT
many	TRBD2	TRBJ2-2	TRBV6-4	CASSGLAGNTGELFF	TGTGCCAGCAGTGGACTAGCGGGGAACACCGGGGAGCTGTTTTTT
NA	TRBD1	TRBJ2-2	TRBV6-5	CASRRTGTGGVGELFF	TGTGCCAGCAGACGCACCGGGACAGGGGGAGTCGGGGAGCTGTTTTTT
NA	NA	TRBJ2-2	TRBV9	CASEFEQTGELFF	TGTGCCAGCGAGTTCGAACAAACCGGGGAGCTGTTTTTT
NA	NA	TRBJ2-7	TRBV6-2/TRBV6-3	CASSPSLYEQYF	TGTGCCAGCAGCCCTAGCCTCTACGAGCAGTACTTC
NA	TRBD2	TRBJ2-1	TRBV11-3	CASGNAGGSDNEQFF	TGTGCCAGCGGCAATGCCGGGGGGTCGGACAATGAGCAGTTCTTC
NA	NA	TRBJ2-2	TRBV4-3	CASSQDPGDTGELFF	TGCGCCAGCAGCCAAGATCCGGGGGACACCGGGGAGCTGTTTTTT
few	NA	TRBJ2-5	TRBV7-9	CASSLETGPYQETQYF	TGTGCCAGCAGCTTAGAAACAGGACCGTACCAAGAGACCCAGTACTTC
NA	NA	TRBJ2-1	TRBV5-1	CASRGIFQGGEQFF	TGCGCCAGCAGGGGGATATTTCAAGGGGGTGAGCAGTTCTTC
NA	TRBD1	TRBJ2-6	TRBV23-1	CASSPGQWTSGANVLTF	TGCGCCAGCAGTCCGGGACAGTGGACCTCTGGGGCCAACGTCCTGACTTTC
few	NA	TRBJ2-7	TRBV7-8	CASSLVSRTAAGEQYF	TGTGCCAGCAGCTTAGTTTCGCGGACAGCCGCTGGCGAGCAGTACTTC
NA	NA	TRBJ2-3	TRBV24-1	CATSGGAESPFTQYF	TGTGCCACCAGTGGGGGGGCCGAAAGCCCCTTCACGCAGTATTTT
few	NA	TRBJ1-2	TRBV14	CASSQDKFYGYTF	TGTGCCAGCAGCCAAGACAAGTTCTATGGCTACACCTTC
few	NA	TRBJ2-2	TRBV6-2/TRBV6-3	CASILPVQGDTGELFF	TGTGCCAGCATCCTGCCCGTTCAGGGCGACACCGGGGAGCTGTTTTTT
NA	NA	TRBJ1-2	TRBV11-2	CASSSQGPSGYTF	TGTGCCAGCAGCTCACAGGGCCCGTCGGGCTACACCTTC
few	NA	TRBJ2-7	TRBV9	CASSVADSYEQYF	TGTGCCAGCAGCGTAGCCGACAGCTACGAGCAGTACTTC
NA	NA	TRBJ1-2	TRBV4-1	CASSRDIQRKILYF	TGCGCCAGCAGCCGGGACATTCAGCGGAAGATACTCTACTTC
many	TRBD2	TRBJ2-3	TRBV7-2	CASSLSGGTDTQYF	TGTGCCAGCAGCTTGTCGGGGGGTACAGATACGCAGTATTTT
NA	NA	TRBJ1-2	TRBV5-1	CASGPPGTRFYGYTF	TGCGCCAGCGGGCCGCCCGGGACACGGTTCTATGGCTACACCTTC
few	TRBD2	TRBJ2-5	TRBV12-3/TRBV12-4	CASTALARETQYF	TGTGCCAGCACAGCACTAGCGAGGGAGACCCAGTACTTC
few	TRBD1	TRBJ2-7	TRBV28	CASSGSDRAHEQYF	TGTGCCAGCTCTGGCTCGGACAGGGCCCACGAGCAGTACTTC
NA	TRBD1	TRBJ2-5	TRBV6-2/TRBV6-3	CASSWGSTGKETQYF	TGTGCCAGCAGTTGGGGGTCGACAGGGAAAGAGACCCAGTACTTC
few	TRBD1	TRBJ1-1	TRBV12-3/TRBV12-4	CASSLYRGVGTEAFF	TGTGCCAGCAGTTTGTACAGGGGAGTAGGAACTGAAGCTTTCTTT
NA	TRBD1	TRBJ1-2	TRBV6-6	CASSYQGANDGYTF	TGTGCCAGCAGTTACCAGGGGGCTAACGATGGCTACACCTTC
many	TRBD1	TRBJ1-3	TRBV12-3/TRBV12-4	CASSLQGAGGNTIYF	TGTGCCAGCAGTCTTCAGGGGGCAGGTGGAAACACCATATATTTT
few	TRBD1	TRBJ1-5	TRBV7-3	CASSQGAYQPQHF	TGTGCCAGCAGCCAGGGGGCTTACCAGCCCCAGCATTTT
many	NA	TRBJ2-1	TRBV7-2	CASSLGQFSSYNEQFF	TGTGCCAGCAGCTTAGGACAGTTTAGCTCCTACAATGAGCAGTTCTTC
few	NA	TRBJ1-2	TRBV28	CASSSILRAYGYTF	TGTGCCAGCAGTTCGATTCTCCGGGCCTATGGCTACACCTTC
NA	NA	TRBJ2-2	TRBV7-9	CASSPRENGELFF	TGTGCCAGCAGCCCTAGAGAGAACGGGGAGCTGTTTTTT
NA	NA	TRBJ1-2	TRBV6-5	CASSYEPANYGYTF	TGTGCCAGCAGTTACGAGCCAGCTAACTATGGCTACACCTTC
few	NA	TRBJ2-7	TRBV3-1	CASSFYSGDEQYF	TGTGCCAGCAGCTTCTACAGCGGTGACGAGCAGTACTTC
NA	TRBD1	TRBJ1-3	TRBV29-1	CSVRTGINSGNTIYF	TGCAGCGTAAGGACAGGCATAAACTCTGGAAACACCATATATTTT